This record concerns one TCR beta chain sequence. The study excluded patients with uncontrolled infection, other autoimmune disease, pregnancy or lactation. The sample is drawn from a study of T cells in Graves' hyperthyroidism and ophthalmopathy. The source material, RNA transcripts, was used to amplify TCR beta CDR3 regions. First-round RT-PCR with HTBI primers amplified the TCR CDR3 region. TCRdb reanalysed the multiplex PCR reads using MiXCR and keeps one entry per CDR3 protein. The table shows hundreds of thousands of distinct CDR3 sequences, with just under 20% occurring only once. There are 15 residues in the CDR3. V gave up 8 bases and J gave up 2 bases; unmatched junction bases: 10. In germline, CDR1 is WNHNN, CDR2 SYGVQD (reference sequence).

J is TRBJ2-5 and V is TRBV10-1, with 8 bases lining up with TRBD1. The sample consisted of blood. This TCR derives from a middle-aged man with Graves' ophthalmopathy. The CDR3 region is CASSRSGTGQETQYF. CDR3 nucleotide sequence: TGCGCCAGCTCGAGATCCGGGACAGGTCAAGAGACCCAGTACTTC.